The entry below describes one TCR beta chain. Source study methods: Amplification with reference gene primers provided the estimates of nucleated cell counts. The assay was immunoSEQ multiplex PCR, and TCRdb's table has in-frame clones only and misses some. D and trimming were read from the DNA, whereas the V and J calls and clone size are those reported in that table. Counted here are fewer than 100,000 clones, 70% to 90% occurring once; the ten biggest clones make up approximately 17%. This record belongs to a study of blood T cell repertoires in COVID-19. Looking at the study overall: Donors in the United States, Italy and Spain gave samples during acute or convalescent COVID-19.

Germline trimming cut 7 bases from V and 2 bases from J; bases unmatched to any gene: 6. In germline, CDR1 is MNHEY, CDR2 SVGAGI. CDR3 length: 14 residues. The source is a man of 80 years or more in a cohort sampled during active COVID-19. Sequenced: peripheral blood. J is TRBJ2-7 and V is TRBV6-5; 9 bases map to TRBD1. Here the CDR3 reads CASKERTGAYEQYV. CDR3 DNA: TGTGCCAGCAAAGAGAGGACAGGGGCCTACGAGCAGTACGTC.